One T cell receptor beta chain is described in this entry. This clonotype was seen ten or more times. Its antigen is unknown. Base quality data are lacking; no much larger clone is found one base away. The germline V gene specifies MNHEY as CDR1 and SVGAGI as CDR2. Spanning cysteine to phenylalanine, the CDR3 consists of 14 amino acids. The retained sequence is limited to the CDR3, 42 bases, with the frame set at the first base. Relative to germline, V is missing 7 bases and J is missing 1 base, with 4 bases of the junction outside any gene match. This sample stems from a study of Graves' ophthalmopathy and Graves' hyperthyroidism (dated by TCRdb to the late 2010s). Notes on the research overall: Peripheral blood was collected before any treatment was given, at the time of initial diagnosis. An independent validation cohort comprised some 19 hyperthyroidism patients and about 16 patients who later progressed from hyperthyroidism to ophthalmopathy. To explore V-J signatures distinguishing ophthalmopathy from hyperthyroidism, a discovery set of under 110 patients (around 44 ophthalmopathy, over 55 stable hyperthyroidism) was enrolled. T-cell repertoires of thyroid tissue and blood were compared in several hyperthyroidism patients. After sampling, hyperthyroidism patients received methimazole starting at 30 mg daily, and ophthalmopathy patients received high-dose intravenous methylprednisolone. To tell Graves' ophthalmopathy apart from Graves' hyperthyroidism, and to predict which patients would progress to ophthalmopathy, the study relied on TCR beta repertoire signatures. In total, 135 blood samples were TCR-sequenced: some 43 ophthalmopathy, some 75 hyperthyroidism and approximately 17 hyperthyroidism-to-ophthalmopathy patients. The 75 to 100 discovery patients were randomly divided into training and test sets at a 7:3 ratio.

Broad study findings and their caveats: No statistical method was used to set the sample size in advance, and the investigators knew which group each participant was assigned to. The 13-signature model separated ophthalmopathy from stable hyperthyroidism with around 90% sensitivity and around 84% specificity in cross-validation, and 80%/75% in the test set. In validation, the model predicted ophthalmopathy progression with more than 70% sensitivity and roughly 78% specificity; approximately 12 predicted patients were CT-confirmed with GO in a median of around 6 months. Most expanded thyroid clonotypes with a frequency above 0.001 also appeared in blood, which suggests that blood repertoires may reflect the immune response in the thyroid.

Ophthalmopathy patients were characterized by moderately to severely active disease, a Clinical Activity Score of at least 3, a NOSPECS grade of at least 4, and a disease duration under 3 months. Patients were excluded if they had other autoimmune diseases, uncontrolled infections, pregnancy or lactation. Clinical symptoms, serum thyroxine, TRAb, thyroid ultrasound and orbital computed tomography formed the basis of the diagnosis. Ficoll-Paque density gradient centrifugation was used to isolate PBMCs from about 10 ml of fresh peripheral blood. Total RNA was extracted using Trizol reagent, and RNA quality was checked on an Agilent 2100 Bioanalyzer. For repertoire sequencing, TCR beta CDR3 regions were amplified from RNA transcripts. HTBI primers and the Qiagen OneStep RT-PCR kit were used in a first-round RT-PCR, which was followed by a second-round multiplex PCR, size selection and purification. Libraries were sequenced paired-end with 100 bp reads on an Illumina HiSeq2000. On the authors' methods: SOAPnuke was used to process the reads, throwing out any read that had adapters, had uncalled bases, had a mean Phred below 15, or lacked an exact constant-primer or identifier match. COPE v1.2.5 was used to merge high-quality paired reads. Clonotypes were defined as unique nucleotide sequences and were aligned to IMGT TRB V, D and J references using MiTCR v1.1. The analysis was limited to V-J combinations with a frequency above 0.0001, which together covered approximately 99% of the repertoires. A TCR clonal expansion and chaos score per V-J combination was defined as the ratio of F50 clonal expansion to chaos observed in the TCRdist matrix. Welch's t-statistics and random forest were used to reduce features to approximately 13 V-J combinations, which were fed into a naive Bayes classifier. The Morisita-Horn index was used to measure how similar the thyroid and blood repertoires were. The public reads were run again by TCRdb, first through fastp at Q25 and then through MiXCR, and only productive beta chains were kept. Rows with a matching CDR3 protein are joined into one entry that keeps the most common DNA and genes. TCRdb, not the authors, supplied the V and J calls. The sample has 200,000 to 250,000 distinct CDR3 sequences on record, roughly 21% of them singletons. Around 40% of the sample is held by the ten biggest clonotypes.

What was sequenced was peripheral blood. This receptor was obtained from a woman aged 50 to 60 with Graves' ophthalmopathy. Donor details come from another sample of the same person, matched by shared clones. The rearranged chain carries TRBV6-5 and TRBJ2-5; TRBD2 aligns with 9 central bases. The CDR3 here reads CASKMGLAQETQYF. The DNA sequence is as follows: TGTGCCAGCAAAATGGGACTAGCCCAAGAGACCCAGTACTTC.